These 21 T cell receptor beta chains came from one sample sequenced in a study of shared clonotypes between healthy human individuals. Generated by immunoSEQ multiplex PCR, the TCRdb table keeps only in-frame clones and is missing some. The sample yields roughly 2.6 million clones, approximately 92% seen once. Input material: naive CD4+ T cells sorted from blood. Subset indicated: CD45RA+ positively selected. Receptors originate from a man aged 18 to 35 in good health.

The chain has TRBV19 and TRBJ1-3; D is perhaps TRBD1 (6 bases). Trimming left V 5 bases short and J 4 bases short, with 15 bases between. The CDR3 is made up of 15 amino acids. Germline CDR1 and CDR2: LNHDA and SQIVND (reference sequence). The CDR3 DNA sequence: TGTGCCAGTAGTCCAAGGACAGCCGGAGGAAACACCATATATTTT. Translating it yields CASSPRTAGGNTIYF.

The V gene is TRBV5-1, the J gene TRBJ2-3, with D possibly being TRBD1 or TRBD2 (6 bases each). Germline loops: CDR1 SGHRS, CDR2 YFSETQ. The CDR3 consists of 14 residues. The ends were cut back, 1 base at V and 14 bases at J, with 20 bases in the middle. CDR3 protein: CASSLPTGLITLYF. The CDR3 DNA is TGCGCCAGCAGCTTGCCGACAGGACTAATAACCTTGTATTTT.

Points on this clone: The sample contains more than one DNA sequence encoding this CDR3. This chain joins TRBV28 and TRBJ2-5, with 7 bases fitting TRBD1. From germline, CDR1 is MDHEN and CDR2 SYDVKM. V shed 4 bases and J 2 bases; nucleotides not matched to a gene: 4. The CDR3 is made up of 14 amino acids. This CDR3 reads CASSSGQIQETQYF. In DNA form, the CDR3 reads TGTGCCAGCAGTTCGGGACAGATACAAGAGACCCAGTACTTC.

A remark on this clone: Other DNA sequences in the sample encode the same CDR3. The chain joins TRBV5-4 to TRBJ2-7; no reliable D call. Trimming pared 2 bases from V and 1 base from J, leaving 4 bases between. CDR1 is SGHNT and CDR2 is YYREEE in the germline V gene (reference sequence). The CDR3 has 12 residues. The CDR3 DNA reads as TGTGCCAGCAGCTTCCTTTCCTACGAGCAGTACTTC. Protein: CASSFLSYEQYF. Full variable domain (outside the CDR3, taken from reference TRBV5-4 and TRBJ2-7): ETGVTQSPTHLIKTRGQQVTLRCSSQSGHNTVSWYQQALGQGPQFIFQYYREEENGRGNFPPRFSGLQFPNYSSELNVNALELDDSALYLCASSFLSYEQYFGPGTRLTVT.

About this clone itself: The same CDR3 arises from other DNA sequences in this sample as well. The rearrangement links TRBV2 to TRBJ1-5, with D possibly matching TRBD1 (5 bases). The CDR3 is 14 amino acids. V gave up 4 bases and J gave up 3 bases, with 10 bases separating them. CDR1 is SNHLY, CDR2 FYNNEI, per germline. CDR3 coding DNA: TGTGCCAGCAGTGGGGGCAATTCCAATCAGCCCCAGCATTTT. This translates into CASSGGNSNQPQHF.

The V call is TRBV7-8, the J call TRBJ2-7; 8 bases line up with TRBD1. Trimming cost V 5 bases and J 2 bases; bases outside gene matches: 5. This CDR3 spans 14 amino acids. Germline lookup yields CDR1 SGHVS and CDR2 FQNEAQ. The CDR3 here is CASSHLTGAYEQYF. The CDR3, as DNA: TGTGCCAGCAGCCACCTGACAGGGGCCTACGAGCAGTACTTC.

In the case of this clone: A much larger clone sits a single nucleotide away, making a read error possible. The chain combines TRBV5-5 with TRBJ2-5; D gene uncertain. Germline CDR1 is SGHKS and CDR2 is YYEKEE (reference sequence). The CDR3 loop spans 11 amino acids. The germline V and J ends were trimmed by 1 base and 3 bases, with 1 base remaining between them. DNA for the CDR3: TGTGCCAGCAGCTTGAAAGAGACCCAGTACTTC. Translation: CASSLKETQYF. The full variable domain, its missing parts supplied by reference TRBV5-5 and TRBJ2-5, is DAGVTQSPTHLIKTRGQQVTLRCSPISGHKSVSWYQQVLGQGPQFIFQYYEKEERGRGNFPDRFSARQFPNYSSELNVNALLLGDSALYLCASSLKETQYFGPGTRLLVL.

The V gene is TRBV7-9, the J gene TRBJ1-2, with 9 bases fitting TRBD1. Germline V gives CDR1 SEHNR, CDR2 FQNEAQ (reference sequence). With 4 bases clipped from V and 4 bases from J, the junction kept 7 bases outside the gene matches. The CDR3 consists of 15 residues. The CDR3 loop reads CASSSGTGTTYGYTF. CDR3 DNA sequence: TGTGCCAGCAGCTCCGGGACAGGGACGACCTATGGCTACACCTTC.

The chain carries TRBV7-9 and TRBJ1-4; D unresolved. Germline CDR1 is SEHNR and CDR2 is FQNEAQ (reference sequence). This CDR3 has 14 residues. Trimming took off 2 bases at V and 5 bases at J, with 9 bases between the two ends. The CDR3 is CASSLTRSNEKLFF. The CDR3 DNA reads TGTGCCAGCAGCTTAACGAGGTCGAATGAAAAACTGTTTTTT.

The chain has TRBV7-6 and TRBJ2-5, with D perhaps matching TRBD1 or TRBD2 (6 bases each). The V and J ends lost 3 bases and 5 bases respectively, with 10 bases between them. Per the germline V gene, CDR1 is SGHVS and CDR2 is FNYEAQ. The CDR3 has 13 residues. CDR3 nucleotide sequence: TGTGCCAGCAGCTTGGGGGGCCGGGAGACCCAGTACTTC. The encoded protein is CASSLGGRETQYF.

In DNA, the CDR3 is TGTGCCAGCAGAACAGTGGGTACAGATACGCAGTATTTT. This encodes CASRTVGTDTQYF. The J gene is TRBJ2-3, the V gene TRBV6-6; D unresolved. Trimming took off 6 bases at V and 3 bases at J, with 10 bases between the two ends. This CDR3 spans 13 amino acids. The germline CDR1 and CDR2 sequences are MNHNY and SVGAGI (reference sequence).

The chain joins TRBV2 to TRBJ1-1; D is perhaps TRBD1 (5 bases). With 4 bases removed from V and 1 base from J, the gap between germline ends came to 13 bases. The CDR3 is made up of 15 amino acids. Germline CDR1 reads SNHLY; CDR2 reads FYNNEI. The CDR3 spells CASSVSGRGNTEAFF. The DNA of the CDR3 is TGTGCCAGCAGTGTGTCGGGGCGGGGGAACACTGAAGCTTTCTTT.

This clone was detected only once. The V and J genes are TRBV9 and TRBJ2-1, with a weak D call TRBD2 (5 bases). The germline CDR1 and CDR2 sequences are SGDLS and YYNGEE. V lost 4 bases, J lost 4 bases, and 12 bases lay in between. This CDR3 spans 14 amino acids. CDR3: CASSPRGSYNEQFF. The DNA of the CDR3 is TGTGCCAGCAGCCCCAGAGGGTCGTACAATGAGCAGTTCTTC.

In this sample, this clone turned up once. The chain recombines TRBV7-8 with TRBJ2-5; TRBD2 matches 11 bases. The V gene's germline CDR1 is SGHVS and CDR2 FQNEAQ. J was trimmed by 4 bases and V by 3 bases; bases with no gene match: 4. The CDR3 covers 15 residues. CDR3: CASSFSGGATETQYF. The CDR3 coding sequence is TGTGCCAGCAGCTTTAGCGGGGGGGCAACAGAGACCCAGTACTTC. The complete variable domain, with remaining parts taken from reference TRBV7-8 and TRBJ2-5, reads GAGVSQSPRYKVAKRGQDVALRCDPISGHVSLFWYQQALGQGPEFLTYFQNEAQLDKSGLPSDRFFAERPEGSVSTLKIQRTQQEDSAVYLCASSFSGGATETQYFGPGTRLLVL.

The chain is built from TRBV19 and TRBJ2-7; D may match TRBD1 or TRBD2 (5 bases each). Germline lookup yields CDR1 LNHDA and CDR2 SQIVND (reference sequence). The V end was cut by 4 bases, the J end by 3 bases, with 13 bases between. The CDR3 loop spans 14 amino acids. CDR3 region: CASSTPGANYEQYF. The CDR3 nucleotides are TGTGCCAGTAGTACTCCCGGGGCAAACTACGAGCAGTACTTC.

Comments on this clone: The same CDR3 arises from other DNA sequences in this sample as well. This chain connects TRBV30 to TRBJ2-7; D is unclear. Trimming took 2 bases from V and 4 from J, leaving 6 bases between them. The CDR3 totals 11 residues. Germline V gives CDR1 GTSNPN, CDR2 SVGIG (reference sequence). The CDR3 is CAWSPGYEQYF. The DNA of the CDR3 is TGTGCCTGGAGTCCCGGGTACGAGCAGTACTTC.

In nucleotides, the CDR3 is TGTGCCAGCAGTGAACCCGGGAGGAGTGTTTACAATGAGCAGTTCTTC. It encodes CASSEPGRSVYNEQFF. The chain has TRBV25-1 and TRBJ2-1, with 7 bases aligning to TRBD2. The CDR3 covers 16 residues. From germline, CDR1 is MGHDK and CDR2 SYGVNS. J gave up 4 bases and V 2 bases, and 8 bases lay outside the gene matches.

To note about this clone: Additional DNA sequences in this sample encode the identical CDR3. V is TRBV5-1 and J is TRBJ2-1; 11 bases agree with TRBD2. CDR1 is SGHRS, CDR2 YFSETQ, per germline. The length of the CDR3 is 16 residues. The J segment lost 4 bases and the V segment lost 0 bases, leaving 3 bases of the junction unmatched. In DNA, the CDR3 is TGCGCCAGCAGCTTGGTAGGGACTAGCGGATACAATGAGCAGTTCTTC. As protein: CASSLVGTSGYNEQFF.

In this sample, this clone turned up once. The gene calls are TRBV6-5 and TRBJ1-6; D is uncertain. V lost 4 bases and J lost 8, with 15 bases in between. The CDR3 covers 15 residues. Per the germline V gene, CDR1 is MNHEY and CDR2 is SVGAGI. CDR3 residues: CASSSRSVLYSPLHF. The CDR3 nucleotides read TGTGCCAGCAGTTCCCGTTCCGTCTTGTATTCACCCCTCCACTTT.

This clone was seen a single time. The rearrangement joins TRBV11-2 to TRBJ2-2; no firm D call. Looked up from germline, CDR1 is SGHAT and CDR2 is FQNNGV. V lost 5 bases, J lost 0 bases, and 13 bases lay in between. This CDR3 comprises 16 residues. This CDR3 reads CASSRERTANTGELFF. The CDR3 nucleotides are TGTGCCAGCAGCCGAGAAAGGACCGCGAACACCGGGGAGCTGTTTTTT.

About this clone: The sample holds other DNA sequences that translate to the same CDR3. The genes are TRBV7-2 and TRBJ2-5; TRBD1 might be the D (6 bases). The germline V and J ends were trimmed by 6 bases and 4 bases, with 12 bases remaining between them. The CDR3 sequence is 13 residues long. Germline assignment: CDR1 SGHTA and CDR2 FQGNSA. The CDR3 nucleotides are TGTGCCAGCAGTTTGGACAGTCGAGAGACCCAGTACTTC. Protein product: CASSLDSRETQYF.